Given below is one T cell receptor (beta chain) in context. Under the authors' procedure: Reference gene primers were amplified, and this amplification served to estimate nucleated cell counts. Only in-frame clones appear in the TCRdb table, and some are missing; sequencing was by immunoSEQ multiplex PCR. V, J and clone size are taken as reported in that table, and D and trimming were inferred from the DNA itself. The table lists approximately 180,000 clones, 80% to 90% of them singletons. This record belongs to a study of blood T cell repertoires in COVID-19. Study-wide background: Samples of COVID-19 (acute and convalescent) were obtained from the United States, Italy and Spain. PBMCs, B-cell-depleted T cells, or T cells were the source of the cDNA or gDNA that made up the material.

Unmatched junction bases numbered 5, after V lost 2 bases and J lost 5 bases. There are 14 residues in the CDR3. The germline CDR1 and CDR2 sequences are MNHEY and SVGAGI. Sequencing was performed on peripheral blood. The gene calls are TRBV6-5 and TRBJ1-1, with 7 bases aligning to TRBD1. The clonotype originates from a man aged 55 to 69 with acute or convalescent COVID-19. CDR3: CASSYDRDGTEAFF. The DNA of the CDR3 is TGTGCCAGCAGTTACGACAGGGACGGGACTGAAGCTTTCTTT.